Following are 26 T cell receptor beta chains from one sample sequenced in a study of blood T cell repertoires in COVID-19. Method: immunoSEQ multiplex PCR; TCRdb's copy keeps in-frame clones and lacks some. The sample includes about 130,000 clones, around 86% of them seen just once. The sample was peripheral blood. The receptors originated from an elderly woman with acute or convalescent COVID-19.

The chain combines TRBV19 with TRBJ1-1; TRBD1 matches 8 bases. J gave up 0 bases and V 5 bases, and 8 bases lay outside the gene matches. This CDR3 region has 16 residues. The germline V gene has CDR1 LNHDA and CDR2 SQIVND (reference sequence). The DNA for the CDR3 is TGTGCCAGTAGTGCCCACCGGACAGGGATGAACACTGAAGCTTTCTTT. It translates to CASSAHRTGMNTEAFF.

This chain links TRBV5-1 with TRBJ2-1; a possible D gene is TRBD2 (6 bases). The germline V gene has CDR1 SGHRS and CDR2 YFSETQ. The CDR3 spans 16 residues. V was shortened by 4 bases and J by 4 bases, with 18 bases between the two germline ends. DNA for the CDR3: TGCGCCAGCAGCCGCGGAGGGGTGGCGGGATACAATGAGCAGTTCTTC. It is translated as CASSRGGVAGYNEQFF.

This clone was detected once. V gene TRBV18 combines with J gene TRBJ2-1; the D is unclear. The CDR3 runs to 15 residues. The germline CDR1 and CDR2 sequences are KGHSH and LQKENI. The V end was cut by 4 bases, the J end by 5 bases, with 15 bases between. This CDR3 reads CASSLFSSGNNEQFF. The CDR3 DNA is TGTGCCAGCTCACTCTTTTCTTCAGGAAACAATGAGCAGTTCTTC.

The chain is built from TRBV6-5 and TRBJ1-1, with D tentatively TRBD1 (5 bases). In germline, CDR1 is MNHEY, CDR2 SVGAGI. Trimming took off 7 bases at V and 1 base at J, with 10 bases between the two ends. The CDR3 loop spans 13 amino acids. The CDR3 sequence is CASIFGANTEAFF. The CDR3 DNA reads TGTGCCAGCATATTTGGGGCGAACACTGAAGCTTTCTTT.

J is TRBJ2-3 and V is TRBV3-1 (or the pseudogene TRBV3-2); the D is unclear. The V gene lost 0 bases and the J gene lost 3 bases, with 4 bases spanning the gap. This CDR3 is 13 amino acids long. Germline CDR1 and CDR2: LGHDT and YNNKEL (reference sequence). CDR3 sequence (DNA): TGTGCCAGCAGCCAAGAATTAACAGATACGCAGTATTTT. Translation gives CASSQELTDTQYF.

The J gene is TRBJ2-1, the V gene TRBV5-1; D gene uncertain. This CDR3 comprises 13 residues. CDR1 SGHRS and CDR2 YFSETQ come from the germline V gene. V was cut by 0 bases and J by 15 bases, with 16 bases left in between. CDR3 sequence (DNA): TGCGCCAGCAGCTTGGCCGGTTCTAGTCGTTCGTTCTTC. This encodes CASSLAGSSRSFF.

DNA of the CDR3: TGTGCCAGCACCTTCTCTAGCCGAGCTAACTATGGCTACACCTTC. Amino acids: CASTFSSRANYGYTF. The J gene is TRBJ1-2, the V gene TRBV27; no clear D gene. With 7 bases removed from V and 0 bases from J, the gap between germline ends came to 15 bases. The CDR3 runs to 15 residues. The germline V gene has CDR1 MNHEY and CDR2 SMNVEV (reference sequence).

The rearrangement uses TRBV7-2 and TRBJ1-3; weak D call: TRBD1 (5 bases). The CDR3 covers 12 residues. V was trimmed by 2 bases and J by 7 bases, leaving 6 bases between them. Germline V lookup: CDR1 SGHTA, CDR2 FQGNSA. CDR3 sequence reads: CASSLSGNTIYF. In nucleotides, the CDR3 is TGTGCCAGCAGCTTATCAGGGAACACCATATATTTT.

The gene calls are TRBV7-9 and TRBJ1-3; possible D gene TRBD1, 5 bases. V was clipped by 4 bases and J by 0 bases, with 13 bases between them. The CDR3 length is 16 residues. Looked up from germline, CDR1 is SEHNR and CDR2 is FQNEAQ (reference sequence). The CDR3 is CASSSTGRASGNTIYF. The CDR3 coding sequence is TGTGCCAGCAGCTCAACCGGCAGGGCCTCTGGAAACACCATATATTTT.

V gene TRBV28 combines with J gene TRBJ1-5; tentative D call: TRBD1 (5 bases). This CDR3 contains 15 residues. The germline CDR1 and CDR2 sequences are MDHEN and SYDVKM. Trimming took 7 bases from V and 7 from J, leaving 20 bases between them. For the CDR3, the DNA is TGTGCCAGCAATTTCATAGGGGCAGGGTGGCAGCCCCAGCATTTT. Amino acid sequence: CASNFIGAGWQPQHF.

The rearrangement uses TRBV7-2 and TRBJ1-2, with D uncertain. V was trimmed by 0 bases and J by 3 bases, leaving 2 bases between them. The CDR3 consists of 12 residues. From germline, CDR1 is SGHTA and CDR2 FQGNSA. The CDR3 loop reads CASSLAYYGYTF. The CDR3 DNA sequence: TGTGCCAGCAGCTTAGCCTACTATGGCTACACCTTC.

This clone was recorded a few times. The rearrangement joins TRBV6-2 or TRBV6-3 to TRBJ2-7; TRBD2 is a possible D gene (6 bases). Looked up from germline, CDR1 is MNHEY and CDR2 is SVGEGT. The V end was cut by 2 bases, the J end by 2 bases, with 16 bases between. The CDR3 loop spans 16 amino acids. In nucleotides, the CDR3 is TGTGCCAGCAGTTACGGGCTCCCGGGGGTGGCCTACGAGCAGTACTTC. Amino acid sequence: CASSYGLPGVAYEQYF.

The chain uses TRBV29-1 and TRBJ2-5; 9 positions match TRBD1. The CDR3 is made up of 14 amino acids. With 3 bases clipped from V and 1 base from J, the junction kept 3 bases outside the gene matches. Germline V gene sequence: CDR1 SQVTM, CDR2 ANQGSEA. The CDR3 loop reads CSVDRQGVQETQYF. In nucleotides, the CDR3 is TGCAGCGTTGACCGACAGGGGGTCCAAGAGACCCAGTACTTC. Full variable domain (remainder filled in from reference TRBV29-1 and TRBJ2-5): SAVISQKPSRDICQRGTSLTIQCQVDSQVTMMFWYRQQPGQSLTLIATANQGSEATYESGFVIDKFPISRPNLTFSTLTVSNMSPEDSSIYLCSVDRQGVQETQYFGPGTRLLVL.

The gene calls are TRBV7-9 and TRBJ1-1; no definite D call. V dropped 5 bases and J dropped 5 bases, with 12 bases sitting between them. The CDR3 contains 13 residues. CDR1 is SEHNR, CDR2 FQNEAQ, per germline (reference sequence). Here the CDR3 DNA reads TGTGCCAGCAGCGCTGGAGATTGGACTGAAGCTTTCTTT. This sequence encodes CASSAGDWTEAFF.

The chain uses TRBV19 and TRBJ2-1; TRBD2 might be the D (5 bases). Germline values: CDR1 LNHDA, CDR2 SQIVND (reference sequence). V dropped 10 bases and J dropped 4 bases, with 11 bases sitting between them. The CDR3 is 12 amino acids. Here the CDR3 DNA reads TGTGCCACGGGGTACAGATACAATGAGCAGTTCTTC. It codes for CATGYRYNEQFF.

V usage is TRBV6-5 and J usage is TRBJ1-4; 7 nucleotides align to TRBD1. The CDR3 has 16 residues. J gave up 8 bases and V 4 bases, and 13 bases lay outside the gene matches. Germline loops: CDR1 MNHEY, CDR2 SVGAGI. CDR3 nucleotide sequence: TGTGCCAGCAGTTTACCGAGACAGGGACCGCAGGAAAAACTGTTTTTT. Amino acid sequence: CASSLPRQGPQEKLFF.

About this clone: The sample carries other DNA sequences with the same CDR3. The chain recombines TRBV4-2 with TRBJ2-7; tentative D call: TRBD1 (5 bases). Germline lookup yields CDR1 LGHNA and CDR2 YNFKEQ. The CDR3 is made up of 15 amino acids. V lost 1 base and J 2 bases, leaving 12 bases between the germline ends. CDR3 amino acids: CASSQVTGQTYEQYF. The CDR3 coding sequence is TGTGCCAGCAGCCAAGTTACAGGACAAACCTACGAGCAGTACTTC.

This chain links TRBV18 with TRBJ2-1; 8 positions agree with TRBD1. The CDR3 totals 13 residues. CDR1 is KGHSH and CDR2 is LQKENI in the germline V gene. V lost 4 bases to trimming and J lost 6 bases; unmatched junction nucleotides: 2. The CDR3 DNA reads TGTGCCAGCTCACTGACAGGGGTCAATGAGCAGTTCTTC. It encodes CASSLTGVNEQFF.

This sequence joins TRBV7-8 and TRBJ1-5; D is possibly TRBD1 (5 bases). This CDR3 has 16 residues. Deletions cut 4 bases from V and 0 bases from J, with 13 bases between. Per the germline V gene, CDR1 is SGHVS and CDR2 is FQNEAQ. CDR3 nucleotides: TGTGCCAGCAGCTCGTACGGGACTCATAGCAATCAGCCCCAGCATTTT. Protein product: CASSSYGTHSNQPQHF.

The chain is built from TRBV5-1 and TRBJ2-7, with 7 bases fitting TRBD2. CDR1 and CDR2 from the germline V gene are SGHRS and YFSETQ. The CDR3 length is 13 residues. The J segment lost 6 bases and the V segment lost 3 bases, leaving 6 bases of the junction unmatched. The CDR3 DNA is TGCGCCAGCAGCTCGGGGGACTATTCCGAGCAGTACTTC. Translated, it gives CASSSGDYSEQYF.

In the case of this clone: The sample has other DNA sequences that encode this CDR3 too. V gene TRBV7-8 combines with J gene TRBJ1-6; D unclear. The V gene lost 1 base and the J gene lost 6 bases, with 7 bases spanning the gap. The CDR3 runs 14 residues. Germline loops: CDR1 SGHVS, CDR2 FQNEAQ. The CDR3: CASSLGSVNSPLHF. The DNA of the CDR3 is TGTGCCAGCAGCTTAGGAAGCGTTAATTCACCCCTCCACTTT. Based on the CDR3 plus reference TRBV7-8 and TRBJ1-6, the full variable domain is GAGVSQSPRYKVAKRGQDVALRCDPISGHVSLFWYQQALGQGPEFLTYFQNEAQLDKSGLPSDRFFAERPEGSVSTLKIQRTQQEDSAVYLCASSLGSVNSPLHFGNGTRLTVT.

J is TRBJ2-7 and V is TRBV12-3 or TRBV12-4; 7 bases align to TRBD2. Losses at the gene ends were 8 bases for V and 4 bases for J; bases not matched to a gene: 2. The CDR3 loop spans 11 amino acids. The CDR3 sequence is CASGRAYEQYV. The CDR3 nucleotides read TGTGCCAGCGGGAGGGCTTACGAGCAGTACGTC.

V and J are TRBV9 and TRBJ1-5; unclear D gene. Per germline, CDR1 SGDLS and CDR2 YYNGEE. Trimming pared 4 bases from V and 0 bases from J, leaving 8 bases between. This CDR3 is built from 14 residues. CDR3 in DNA: TGTGCCAGCAGCCCGCACATTAGCAATCAGCCCCAGCATTTT. It codes for CASSPHISNQPQHF.

The chain links TRBV7-3 to TRBJ1-3, with a weak D call TRBD1 (5 bases). The CDR3 has 15 amino acids. Trimming took off 5 bases at V and 2 bases at J, with 13 bases between the two ends. Looked up from germline, CDR1 is SGHTA and CDR2 is FQGTGA. The CDR3 sequence is CASSRQGGAGNTIYF. The CDR3 coding sequence is TGTGCCAGCAGCCGTCAGGGCGGGGCTGGAAACACCATATATTTT.

The chain is built from TRBV5-5 and TRBJ1-1, with a tentative D call TRBD1 (5 bases). Germline V lookup: CDR1 SGHKS, CDR2 YYEKEE (reference sequence). Trimming shortened V by 4 bases and J by 4 bases, and 20 bases separated the two germline ends. The CDR3 loop spans 16 amino acids. CDR3 nucleotides: TGTGCCAGCAGCGACCCGGAGGGACGATGGGGCACTGAAGCTTTCTTT. Translated, it gives CASSDPEGRWGTEAFF. Together with reference TRBV5-5 and TRBJ1-1, the CDR3 gives the full variable domain: DAGVTQSPTHLIKTRGQQVTLRCSPISGHKSVSWYQQVLGQGPQFIFQYYEKEERGRGNFPDRFSARQFPNYSSELNVNALLLGDSALYLCASSDPEGRWGTEAFFGQGTRLTVV.

The sample holds a few counts of this clone. The chain combines TRBV3-1 (or the pseudogene TRBV3-2) with TRBJ2-2; 14 bases fit TRBD2. There are 15 residues in the CDR3. Germline trimming cut 4 bases from V and 6 bases from J; bases unmatched to any gene: 1. Germline loops: CDR1 LGHDT, CDR2 YNNKEL (reference sequence). CDR3 sequence (DNA): TGTGCCAGCAGCCCGGGACTAGCGGGGGCCGGGGAGCTGTTTTTT. The encoded protein is CASSPGLAGAGELFF.